Listed here are 14 T cell receptor beta chains from one sample, sequenced in a study of cytomegalovirus exposure and HLA in healthy donors. The primer mix had 60 Vbeta and 13 Jbeta primers. Assay used: immunoSEQ multiplex PCR; TCRdb lists only in-frame clones, some missing. The data show about 140,000 clones, just under 85% seen once. Sequencing used PBMCs. These TCRs come from a woman in her 40s in good health and CMV-seronegative.

The chain employs TRBV4-1 and TRBJ2-1; D perhaps matches TRBD1 (7 bases). Germline CDR1 reads MGHRA; CDR2 reads YSYEKL. V was clipped by 3 bases and J by 2 bases, with 29 bases between them. The CDR3 is 21 amino acids. CDR3 in amino acids: CASSHQGVVGGHRDPYNEQFF. Written as DNA, the CDR3 is TGCGCCAGCAGCCACCAGGGGGTGGTGGGAGGTCACAGGGATCCCTACAATGAGCAGTTCTTC.

The chain combines TRBV6-1 with TRBJ2-7, with D tentatively TRBD2 (6 bases). From germline, CDR1 is MNHNS and CDR2 SASEGT. This CDR3 is built from 14 residues. V was cut by 4 bases and J by 6 bases, with 16 bases left in between. The CDR3 here is CASSGLVQSGEQYF. The DNA for the CDR3 is TGTGCCAGCAGTGGACTAGTCCAGTCGGGCGAGCAGTACTTC.

The J gene is TRBJ2-7, the V gene TRBV28; 7 bases align to TRBD1. Germline assignment: CDR1 MDHEN and CDR2 SYDVKM. The CDR3 has 14 amino acids. V shed 7 bases and J 0 bases; nucleotides not matched to a gene: 6. DNA of the CDR3: TGTGCCAGCAATCCACAGGGGCTCTCCTACGAGCAGTACTTC. Its translation: CASNPQGLSYEQYF.

V usage is TRBV14 and J usage is TRBJ2-1, with 7 bases identical to TRBD1. Germline V CDR1 and CDR2: SGHDN, FVKESK. This CDR3 spans 19 amino acids. V was clipped by 4 bases and J by 8 bases; unmatched bases: 23. CDR3 protein: CASSPQLSRDSYSYDEQFF. The DNA for the CDR3 is TGTGCCAGCAGCCCGCAACTAAGCCGGGACAGCTATAGTTATGATGAGCAGTTCTTC.

This chain uses TRBV6-1 with TRBJ2-1; TRBD2 is a possible D gene (5 bases). Germline CDR1 is MNHNS and CDR2 is SASEGT. Trimming removed 6 bases from V and 8 bases from J, with 14 bases in between. The CDR3 covers 13 residues. The CDR3 loop is CASRMMDSDEQFF. The DNA of the CDR3 is TGTGCCAGCAGGATGATGGACTCCGATGAGCAGTTCTTC.

This chain links TRBV11-2 with TRBJ1-4, with D possibly TRBD1 on 6 matching bases. Germline-derived CDR1 and CDR2 are SGHAT and FQNNGV. The CDR3 extends over 16 amino acids. V lost 0 bases and J 6 bases, leaving 14 bases between the germline ends. The CDR3 protein is CASSLELGRGYEKLFF. The CDR3 nucleotides are TGTGCCAGCAGCTTAGAGTTGGGCAGGGGTTATGAAAAACTGTTTTTT.

This clone was counted between two and nine times. The rearrangement links TRBV13 to TRBJ2-2, with D uncertain. Germline values: CDR1 PRHDT, CDR2 FYEKMQ (reference sequence). The CDR3 is 12 residues long. Trimming stripped 5 bases from V and 6 bases from J, with 7 bases between. CDR3 sequence: CASSLWPGELFF. The DNA for the CDR3 is TGTGCCAGCAGCCTTTGGCCCGGGGAGCTGTTTTTT.

This chain uses TRBV5-1 with TRBJ1-6; 11 bases line up with TRBD1. The V segment lost 4 bases and the J segment 4 bases; nucleotides outside the gene matches: 4. Germline CDR1 reads SGHRS; CDR2 reads YFSETQ. The CDR3 runs 16 residues. The CDR3 DNA sequence: TGCGCCAGCAGCAAGGACAGGGGGCTTTATAATTCACCCCTCCACTTT. Translated: CASSKDRGLYNSPLHF. The full variable domain, its missing parts supplied by reference TRBV5-1 and TRBJ1-6, is KAGVTQTPRYLIKTRGQQVTLSCSPISGHRSVSWYQQTPGQGLQFLFEYFSETQRNKGNFPGRFSGRQFSNSRSEMNVSTLELGDSALYLCASSKDRGLYNSPLHFGNGTRLTVT.

The chain combines TRBV5-6 with TRBJ1-2; D might be TRBD1 (5 bases). This CDR3 comprises 15 residues. The V end lost 2 bases, the J end lost 4 bases, and 15 bases lay between the germline ends. CDR1 and CDR2 (germline): SGHDT, YYEEEE. CDR3 in DNA: TGTGCCAGCAGCTTCGGGGGTGAACGAATCTATGGCTACACCTTC. It encodes CASSFGGERIYGYTF.

This clone was observed a handful of times. An end of the junction does not agree with germline; a read error may underlie this. This chain connects TRBV5-8 to TRBJ1-4, with D possibly being TRBD1 (5 bases). CDR3 length equals 13 residues. Germline lookup yields CDR1 SGHTS and CDR2 YDEGEE. CDR3 DNA sequence: TGTGCCAGCAGCTTGGCCAGATCGAGGGGACTGCATTTT. Its protein product is CASSLARSRGLHF.

The V call is TRBV4-3, the J call TRBJ1-4, with TRBD1 matching 8 bases. The germline CDR1 and CDR2 sequences are LGHNA and YSLEER. CDR3 size: 17 residues. V lost 4 bases, J lost 4 bases, and 11 bases stayed unmatched. CDR3: CASSRYSGQAYNEKLFF. The CDR3 DNA sequence: TGCGCCAGCAGCCGTTACTCGGGACAGGCCTATAATGAAAAACTGTTTTTT.

J is TRBJ1-4 and V is TRBV28, with D unresolved. Germline V lookup: CDR1 MDHEN, CDR2 SYDVKM. Deletions cut 7 bases from V and 0 bases from J, with 6 bases between. The CDR3 is 13 amino acids. The CDR3 nucleotides read TGTGCCAGCACCGCAGCAACTAATGAAAAACTGTTTTTT. This translates into CASTAATNEKLFF.

The CDR3 reads CASSQTMTSGNEQFF. The CDR3 DNA sequence: TGTGCCAGCAGCCAGACCATGACTAGCGGCAATGAGCAGTTCTTC. The V gene is TRBV7-9, the J gene TRBJ2-1; 9 nucleotides line up with TRBD2. The CDR3 runs 15 residues. Losses at the gene ends were 5 bases for V and 6 bases for J; bases not matched to a gene: 8. Germline V gives CDR1 SEHNR, CDR2 FQNEAQ (reference sequence).

CDR3 nucleotide sequence: TGTGCCTGGAGTGTATCAGCGGGAGGCTACGAGCAGTACTTC. It is translated as CAWSVSAGGYEQYF. The chain has TRBV30 and TRBJ2-7, with 9 bases that match TRBD2. The CDR3 runs 14 residues. CDR1 and CDR2 (germline): GTSNPN, SVGIG (reference sequence). J lost 3 bases, V lost 0 bases, and 3 bases had no gene match.